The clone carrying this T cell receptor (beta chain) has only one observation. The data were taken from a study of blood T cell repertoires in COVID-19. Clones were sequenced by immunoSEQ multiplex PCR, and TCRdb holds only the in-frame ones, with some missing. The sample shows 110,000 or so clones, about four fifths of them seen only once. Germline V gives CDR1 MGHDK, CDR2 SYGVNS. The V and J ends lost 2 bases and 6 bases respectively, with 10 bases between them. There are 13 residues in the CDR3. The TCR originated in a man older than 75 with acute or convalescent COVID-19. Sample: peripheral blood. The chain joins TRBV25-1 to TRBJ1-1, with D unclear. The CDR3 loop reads CASSESGQPEAFF. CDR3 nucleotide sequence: TGTGCCAGCAGTGAAAGTGGGCAGCCTGAAGCTTTCTTT.